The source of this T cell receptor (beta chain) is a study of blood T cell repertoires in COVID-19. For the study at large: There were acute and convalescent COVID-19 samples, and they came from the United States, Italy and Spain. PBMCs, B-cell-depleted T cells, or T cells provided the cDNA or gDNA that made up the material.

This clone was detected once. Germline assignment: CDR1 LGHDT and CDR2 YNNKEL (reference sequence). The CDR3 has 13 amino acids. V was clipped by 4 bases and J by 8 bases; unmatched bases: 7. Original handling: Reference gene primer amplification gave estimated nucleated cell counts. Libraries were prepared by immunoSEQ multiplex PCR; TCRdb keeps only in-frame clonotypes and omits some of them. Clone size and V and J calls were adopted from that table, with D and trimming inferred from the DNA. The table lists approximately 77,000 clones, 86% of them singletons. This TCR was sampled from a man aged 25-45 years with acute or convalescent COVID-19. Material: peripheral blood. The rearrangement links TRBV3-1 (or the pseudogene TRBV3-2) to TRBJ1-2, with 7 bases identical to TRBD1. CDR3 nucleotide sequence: TGTGCCAGCAGCCTGCCCGAAGGGGGCGGCTACACCTTC. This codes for CASSLPEGGGYTF.